This entry lists 13 T cell receptor beta chains sequenced from one sample in a study of T cells in Graves' hyperthyroidism and ophthalmopathy. TCR beta CDR3 sequences were amplified from RNA transcripts. HTBI primers were employed in a first-round RT-PCR of the TCR CDR3. TCRdb fed the multiplex PCR reads into MiXCR, producing one record per CDR3 protein. The profile shows 300,000 to 450,000 distinct CDR3 sequences, approximately 15% of them singletons. The sample consisted of blood. The origin of the receptors is a woman aged 60-75 years with Graves' hyperthyroidism.

V gene TRBV14 combines with J gene TRBJ2-3, with D unresolved. Looked up from germline, CDR1 is SGHDN and CDR2 is FVKESK. There are 18 residues in the CDR3. V was clipped by 2 bases and J by 2 bases, with 20 bases between them. The CDR3: CASSQLLFKGLHTDTQYF. The CDR3, as DNA: TGTGCCAGCAGCCAACTCCTATTTAAGGGCCTCCACACAGATACGCAGTATTTT.

Ten or more counts support this clonotype. The chain uses TRBV18 and TRBJ1-2, with D uncertain. In germline, CDR1 is KGHSH, CDR2 LQKENI. V lost 0 bases and J lost 0, with 8 bases in between. This CDR3 is built from 15 residues. The CDR3 reads CASSPPGRSNYGYTF. The CDR3 DNA reads as TGTGCCAGCTCACCACCGGGGAGATCTAACTATGGCTACACCTTC.

The table lists this clonotype with many counts. V usage is TRBV28 and J usage is TRBJ1-2; D is undetermined. Trimming pared 8 bases from V and 8 bases from J, leaving 15 bases between. The germline CDR1 and CDR2 sequences are MDHEN and SYDVKM. The CDR3 is 12 amino acids. The CDR3 bases are TGTGCCAGCTTTGCGGACGGGTGGGGCTACACCTTC. This gives the protein CASFADGWGYTF.

There are many counts of this clonotype. This chain links TRBV7-9 with TRBJ2-5; 9 bases are a match to TRBD1. The V gene's germline CDR1 is SEHNR and CDR2 FQNEAQ (reference sequence). V lost 1 base, J lost 4 bases, and 7 bases stayed unmatched. This CDR3 comprises 16 residues. CDR3 coding DNA: TGTGCCAGCAGCTTAGGAGTGGGACAGGGAGGAGAGACCCAGTACTTC. It codes for CASSLGVGQGGETQYF.

The table lists this clonotype with many counts. V is TRBV18 and J is TRBJ1-1, with no clear D. Germline lookup yields CDR1 KGHSH and CDR2 LQKENI. V was cut by 5 bases and J by 1 base, with 14 bases left in between. This CDR3 has 15 residues. In nucleotides, the CDR3 is TGTGCCAGCTCAGCCTACACGGATGCGAACACTGAAGCTTTCTTT. Protein: CASSAYTDANTEAFF. The full variable domain, its missing parts supplied by reference TRBV18 and TRBJ1-1, is NAGVMQNPRHLVRRRGQEARLRCSPMKGHSHVYWYRQLPEEGLKFMVYLQKENIIDESGMPKERFSAEFPKEGPSILRIQQVVRGDSAAYFCASSAYTDANTEAFFGQGTRLTVV.

Remarks on this clonotype: With a much larger clone just one base away, this may be a read error. The rearrangement uses TRBV11-2 and TRBJ2-2, with D perhaps matching TRBD2 (7 bases). Between the trimmed V and J ends, which lost 0 bases and 3 bases, there was a span of 11 bases. CDR1 SGHAT and CDR2 FQNNGV come from the germline V gene. CDR3 length: 16 residues. The CDR3 DNA is TGTGCCAGCAGCTTAGACGGGGGGCTTGACACCGGGGAGCTGTTTTTT. Protein: CASSLDGGLDTGELFF.

At least ten counts were recorded for this clonotype. This chain uses TRBV11-2 with TRBJ2-7, with D possibly being TRBD1 (6 bases). Trimming cost V 5 bases and J 2 bases, with 16 bases left between them. In germline, CDR1 is SGHAT, CDR2 FQNNGV. The CDR3 is 15 amino acids. The CDR3, as DNA: TGTGCCAGCAGCCTCCGACAGGTGATAACCTACGAGCAGTACTTC. This encodes CASSLRQVITYEQYF.

Ten or more counts support this clonotype. The chain combines TRBV28 with TRBJ2-7; D call uncertain. V was clipped by 6 bases and J by 9 bases, with 21 bases between them. This CDR3 is 14 amino acids long. In germline, CDR1 is MDHEN, CDR2 SYDVKM. The CDR3 here is CASSSHSTLRTQYF. Written as DNA, the CDR3 is TGTGCCAGCAGCTCCCACTCGACCCTACGAACGCAGTACTTC.

This clonotype appeared many times. The chain employs TRBV5-1 and TRBJ2-3, with D possibly TRBD2 on 6 matching bases. The CDR3 is 16 residues long. Between the trimmed V and J ends, which lost 4 bases and 2 bases, there was a span of 17 bases. The germline gives CDR1 SGHRS, CDR2 YFSETQ. The CDR3 region has the DNA TGCGCCAGCAGCGTTTATACCGGGACTCCCACAGATACGCAGTATTTT. Translated: CASSVYTGTPTDTQYF.

This clonotype has just a few counts. The CDR3 DNA reads as TGTGCCTGGAGTGTCCCTGACGCGAGCTCCTACGAGCAGTACTTC. It translates to CAWSVPDASSYEQYF. The chain employs TRBV30 and TRBJ2-7, with D hard to call. V was cut by 0 bases and J by 0 bases, with 12 bases left in between. Germline loops: CDR1 GTSNPN, CDR2 SVGIG (reference sequence). The CDR3 has 15 amino acids.

This clonotype was detected ten times or more. CDR3 coding DNA: TGTGCCAGCAGTAACGGACAGGGGGCGGCTGGGGAGCTGTTTTTT. Protein: CASSNGQGAAGELFF. The J gene is TRBJ2-2, the V gene TRBV28; 11 bases match TRBD1. The CDR3 is made up of 15 amino acids. Germline V gene sequence: CDR1 MDHEN, CDR2 SYDVKM. The junction had 7 bases not matched to a gene; V was cut back by 5 bases and J by 8 bases.

This chain links TRBV28 with TRBJ2-7; TRBD2 matches at 9 bases. Germline CDR1 and CDR2: MDHEN and SYDVKM. J was trimmed by 2 bases and V by 2 bases; bases with no gene match: 7. The CDR3 is made up of 16 amino acids. CDR3 DNA: TGTGCCAGCAGTTTAGGTCCTAGCGGGGACCCCTACGAGCAGTACTTC. It codes for CASSLGPSGDPYEQYF.

In this sample, this clonotype turned up once. The chain joins TRBV18 to TRBJ1-2; no reliable D call. Germline V lookup: CDR1 KGHSH, CDR2 LQKENI. The CDR3 spans 17 residues. V was pared by 3 bases and J by 3 bases, with 20 bases between. The chain's CDR3 is CASSPKNRMGIDYGYTF. CDR3 nucleotides: TGTGCCAGCTCACCTAAGAACCGAATGGGAATAGACTATGGCTACACCTTC. The full variable domain, with the rest looked up from reference TRBV18 and TRBJ1-2, is NAGVMQNPRHLVRRRGQEARLRCSPMKGHSHVYWYRQLPEEGLKFMVYLQKENIIDESGMPKERFSAEFPKEGPSILRIQQVVRGDSAAYFCASSPKNRMGIDYGYTFGSGTRLTVV.